This T cell receptor beta chain was recorded in a study of CD8 T cells in ankylosing spondylitis. It was by quantitative 5'-RACE with molecular barcodes that TCR beta libraries were made. MiXCR, applied by TCRdb to the 5' RACE reads, yields one record per CDR3 protein. The sample includes 100,000 to 150,000 distinct CDR3 sequences, roughly an eighth of them seen just once. Study observations and caveats: There was reportedly significant enrichment of clones that were disease-linked in matched ankylosing spondylitis synovial fluid. The study identified a TCR beta motif of fewer than 10 highly homologous variants that appeared characteristic of ankylosing spondylitis blood. Before this, some motif variants had been reported in reactive arthritis synovial fluid and blood.

The ends were cut back, 0 bases at V and 1 base at J, with 7 bases in the middle. This CDR3 spans 14 amino acids. Germline CDR1 and CDR2: SGHRS and YFSETQ. This clonotype is a singleton in its sample. Its antigen is not known. Sequencing input: blood, either unsorted or a sorted T cell fraction (not recorded which). This sequence joins TRBV5-1 and TRBJ2-5, with a possible D match to TRBD2 (5 bases). The receptor's source is a female donor with ankylosing spondylitis or in good health (not recorded which). This chain's CDR3 is CASSLASPQETQYF. The CDR3 nucleotides read TGCGCCAGCAGCTTGGCTAGCCCCCAAGAGACCCAGTACTTC.